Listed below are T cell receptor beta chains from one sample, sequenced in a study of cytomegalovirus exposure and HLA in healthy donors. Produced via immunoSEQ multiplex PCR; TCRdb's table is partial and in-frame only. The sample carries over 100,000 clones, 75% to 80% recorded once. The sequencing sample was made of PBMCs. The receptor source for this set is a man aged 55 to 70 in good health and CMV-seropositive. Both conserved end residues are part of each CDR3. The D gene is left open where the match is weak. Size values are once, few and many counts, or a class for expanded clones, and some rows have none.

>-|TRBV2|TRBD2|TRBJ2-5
TGTGCCAGCAGGGGTACTAGCGCGGGGGAGACCCAGTACTTC
CASRGTSAGETQYF
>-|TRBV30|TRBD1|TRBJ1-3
TGTGCCTTGGAGGGGGGACAGGGATTGAGAAACACCATATATTTT
CALEGGQGLRNTIYF
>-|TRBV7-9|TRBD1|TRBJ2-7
TGTGCCAGCAGCTGGACAGGGGCCGAGCAGTACTTC
CASSWTGAEQYF
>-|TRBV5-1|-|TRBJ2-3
TGCGCCAGCAGCTTGGGCATGTGGCGGGGTGGGACAGATACGCAGTATTTT
CASSLGMWRGGTDTQYF
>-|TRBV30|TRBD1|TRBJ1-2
TGTGCCTGGACTCTTAGACAGGGGTGGGGAGGCTATGGCTACACCTTC
CAWTLRQGWGGYGYTF
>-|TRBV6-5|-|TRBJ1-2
TGTGCCAGCAGTCGCCCGGGACTCACTAATTTGGGCTACACCTTC
CASSRPGLTNLGYTF
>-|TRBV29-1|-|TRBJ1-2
TGCAGCGTTGAAGATCAACAGGGCCTGTATGGCTACACCTTC
CSVEDQQGLYGYTF
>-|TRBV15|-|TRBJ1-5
TGTGCCACCAGCAGAGATCGGGCAGGGGCGCGGCCAAGGGGCAATCAGCCCCAGCATTTT
CATSRDRAGARPRGNQPQHF
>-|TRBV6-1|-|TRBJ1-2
TGTGCCAGCAGCCTAACAGAGATCTATGGCTACACCTTC
CASSLTEIYGYTF
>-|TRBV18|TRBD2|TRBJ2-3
TGTGCCAGCTCGCCTAGCGGGGTGGAGGATACGCAGTATTTT
CASSPSGVEDTQYF
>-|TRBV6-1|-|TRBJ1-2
TGTGCCAGCAGTGTGGAGGGCTACACCTTC
CASSVEGYTF
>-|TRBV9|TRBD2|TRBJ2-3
TGTGCCAGCAGCGTGCACGGGTCAGCGGGGGTCACAGATACGCAGTATTTT
CASSVHGSAGVTDTQYF
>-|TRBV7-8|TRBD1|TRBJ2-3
TGTGCCAGCAGGGGGACAGGGGTTTGGGATACGCAGTATTTT
CASRGTGVWDTQYF
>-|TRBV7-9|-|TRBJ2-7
TGTTCCAGCAGCTCCTCAGTCGAGCAGTACTTC
CSSSSSVEQYF
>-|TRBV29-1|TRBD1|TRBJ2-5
TGCAGCGTCGGCACAGGGGAAGAGACCCAGTACTTC
CSVGTGEETQYF
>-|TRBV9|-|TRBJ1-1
TGTGCCAGCAGCGAGCGGGAGGGGATGGGTCCCCAAAAGCTCACTGAAGCTTTCTTT
CASSEREGMGPQKLTEAFF
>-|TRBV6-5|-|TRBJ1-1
TGTGCCAGCATCCACCCGGGGATGAACACTGAAGCTTTCTTT
CASIHPGMNTEAFF
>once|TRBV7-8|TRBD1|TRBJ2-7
TGTGCCAGCAGCCTACCGACAGGGAACGGCGAGCAGTACTTC
CASSLPTGNGEQYF
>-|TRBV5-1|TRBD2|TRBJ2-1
TGCGCCAGTTCGGGGCTAGCGGGCGTTTACAATGAGCAGTTCTTC
CASSGLAGVYNEQFF
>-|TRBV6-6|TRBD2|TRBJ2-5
TGTGCCAGCAGTTACTCTGGACTAGCGGTTGAGACCCAGTACTTC
CASSYSGLAVETQYF
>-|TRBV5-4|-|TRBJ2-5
TGTGCCAGCAGCTTGGGGGGGGTGGTTAGGGAGACCCAGTACTTC
CASSLGGVVRETQYF
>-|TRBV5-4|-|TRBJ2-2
TGTGCCAGCAGCTTGCTAACGGGGGATAACGGGGAGCTGTTTTTT
CASSLLTGDNGELFF
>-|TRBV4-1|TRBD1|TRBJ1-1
TGCGCCAGCAGCCGAGGACAGGGCACTGAAGCTTTCTTT
CASSRGQGTEAFF
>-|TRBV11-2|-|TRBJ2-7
TGTGCCAGCAGCTCTAATTGGGGGGCCGGGACAGACACTACGAGGCAGTACTTC
CASSSNWGAGTDTTRQYF
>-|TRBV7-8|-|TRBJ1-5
TGTGCCAGCAGCCGGAGAAGGGGGCAGCCCCAGCATTTT
CASSRRRGQPQHF
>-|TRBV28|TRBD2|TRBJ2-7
TGTGCCAGCAGTCTCATCGGGGCTAGCGGCTCCTACGAGCAGTACTTC
CASSLIGASGSYEQYF
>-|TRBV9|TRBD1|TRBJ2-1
TGTGCCAGCAGCGTAGCCCTACAGGGGGAAGGGGGGGAGCAGTTCTTC
CASSVALQGEGGEQFF
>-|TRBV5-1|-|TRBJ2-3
TGCGCCAGCAGCTCCCCCGGCGGGTTAGATACGCAGTATTTT
CASSSPGGLDTQYF
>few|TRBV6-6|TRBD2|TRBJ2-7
TGTGCCAGCAGCCGACTAGCGGGGAGCTCCTACGAGCAGTACTTC
CASSRLAGSSYEQYF
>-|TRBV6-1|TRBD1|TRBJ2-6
TGTGCCAGTCGGGACAGGGGCTCTGGGGCCAACGTCCTGACTTTC
CASRDRGSGANVLTF
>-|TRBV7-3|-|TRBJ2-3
TGTGCCAGCAGCTTAACACGGTCGGGGTGGGATACGCAGTATTTT
CASSLTRSGWDTQYF
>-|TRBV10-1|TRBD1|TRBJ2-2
TGCGCCAGCAGTCGCGACAGGGGTGGTTCCGGGGAGCTGTTTTTT
CASSRDRGGSGELFF
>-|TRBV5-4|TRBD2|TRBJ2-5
TGTGCCAGCAGCTTGTCTAGCGGATCCCCCACCTTTGAGACCCAGTACTTC
CASSLSSGSPTFETQYF
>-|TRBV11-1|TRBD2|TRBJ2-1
TGTGCCAGCAGCCCGAGGAAGCTAGCGGGGGGAGGGAATGAGCAGTTCTTC
CASSPRKLAGGGNEQFF
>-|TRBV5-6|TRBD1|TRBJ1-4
TGTGCCAGCAGCTTGGCCGACAAGGGGGCCGAAAAACTGTTTTTT
CASSLADKGAEKLFF
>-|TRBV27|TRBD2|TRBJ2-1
TGTGCCAGCAGTTTAGCTAGCGGGGGGAACAACTACAATGAGCAGTTCTTC
CASSLASGGNNYNEQFF
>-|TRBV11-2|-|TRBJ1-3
TGTGCCAGCAGCTTAGGCGCGGGTTCCGGAAACACCATATATTTT
CASSLGAGSGNTIYF
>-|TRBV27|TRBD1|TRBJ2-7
TGTGCCAGCAGTTTAAACAGGGGTTCCTACGAGCAGTACTTC
CASSLNRGSYEQYF
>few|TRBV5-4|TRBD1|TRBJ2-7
TGTGCCAGCAGCGCGGGACAGGGAAACTACGAGCAGTACTTC
CASSAGQGNYEQYF
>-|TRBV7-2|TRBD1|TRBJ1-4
TGTGCCAGCAGCTTTCAGGGGGCTCAGGAAAAACTGTTTTTT
CASSFQGAQEKLFF
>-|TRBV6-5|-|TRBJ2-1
TGTGCCAGCAGTAGCCGGGAATTCAACAATGAGCAGTTCTTC
CASSSREFNNEQFF